The rows below give T cell receptor beta chains drawn from one sample of a study of blood T cell repertoires in COVID-19. This table comes from immunoSEQ multiplex PCR, and its TCRdb copy is limited to in-frame clones, with some not included. The sample carries 300,000 to 450,000 clones, 81% recorded once. Source material: peripheral blood. The receptor source for this set is a human donor with acute or convalescent COVID-19. The donor label of this sample is uncertain. The CDR3 runs from the conserved cysteine through the conserved F or W. Fields, in order: D gene, clone size, V gene, J gene, CDR3 protein, CDR3 DNA. D genes are given only for firm matches. Clone size is given for some rows only: seen once, a few or many times, or a class if the clone is expanded.

NA,NA,TRBV9,TRBJ1-2,CASGTGTPAASYGYTF,TGTGCCAGCGGTACCGGGACACCTGCCGCCTCCTATGGCTACACCTTC
TRBD1,NA,TRBV6-1,TRBJ1-1,CASSERQGFLCFF,TGTGCCAGCAGTGAAAGACAGGGCTTTTTATGCTTCTTT
NA,NA,TRBV28,TRBJ2-3,CASSLGGTGDTQYF,TGTGCCAGCAGTTTAGGCGGGACGGGAGATACGCAGTATTTT
TRBD1,NA,TRBV5-6,TRBJ1-2,CASSSLDRSYGYTF,TGTGCCAGCAGCTCTCTGGACAGGTCCTATGGCTACACCTTC
NA,few,TRBV3-1/TRBV3-2,TRBJ2-1,CASSQGSPRRQFF,TGTGCCAGCAGCCAAGGGAGTCCTAGGAGACAGTTCTTC
NA,NA,TRBV9,TRBJ2-3,CASSPRTTRATQYF,TGTGCCAGCAGCCCTCGGACTACCCGAGCTACGCAGTATTTT
TRBD2,few,TRBV24-1,TRBJ2-3,CATSDPSGGTTDTQYF,TGTGCCACCAGTGACCCCAGCGGGGGGACTACAGATACGCAGTATTTT
TRBD1,NA,TRBV7-6,TRBJ2-3,CASSSKDRPRVFDTQYF,TGTGCCAGCAGCTCTAAGGACAGGCCAAGGGTTTTTGATACGCAGTATTTT
TRBD2,NA,TRBV3-1/TRBV3-2,TRBJ2-3,CASSPWTSGTDTQYF,TGTGCCAGCAGCCCCTGGACTAGCGGCACAGATACGCAGTATTTT
TRBD2,NA,TRBV11-2,TRBJ2-1,CASSASGRAYNEQFF,TGTGCCAGCAGCGCTAGCGGGAGGGCCTACAATGAGCAGTTCTTC